This entry is about one T cell receptor (beta chain). What it binds is not known. These data come from a study of siplizumab effects on memory and regulatory T cells. CDR1 is SGHNT, CDR2 YYREEE, per germline (reference sequence). The CDR3 runs 15 residues. With V trimmed by 5 bases and J by 2 bases, 8 bases remained unmatched. Clones were read by immunoSEQ multiplex PCR, and TCRdb kept only the in-frame ones, dropping some. The table shows 95,000 to 110,000 clones, with over 90% occurring only once. Overall study findings and caveats: Phenotypic classification as naive or memory proved unattainable for roughly 75-97% of proliferating CD4+ or CD8+ clones. It seemed that naive T cells were more diverse than memory cells and were major contributors to the alloresponse. Proliferating siplizumab-culture Treg suppressive function went unconfirmed.

Sequencing was performed on Tregs sorted from blood. This receptor was identified in a human donor in good health. V gene TRBV5-4 combines with J gene TRBJ2-5; 8 positions match TRBD1. CDR3 sequence: CASRHGTGLQETQYF. CDR3 nucleotides: TGTGCCAGCAGGCACGGGACAGGCTTACAAGAGACCCAGTACTTC.